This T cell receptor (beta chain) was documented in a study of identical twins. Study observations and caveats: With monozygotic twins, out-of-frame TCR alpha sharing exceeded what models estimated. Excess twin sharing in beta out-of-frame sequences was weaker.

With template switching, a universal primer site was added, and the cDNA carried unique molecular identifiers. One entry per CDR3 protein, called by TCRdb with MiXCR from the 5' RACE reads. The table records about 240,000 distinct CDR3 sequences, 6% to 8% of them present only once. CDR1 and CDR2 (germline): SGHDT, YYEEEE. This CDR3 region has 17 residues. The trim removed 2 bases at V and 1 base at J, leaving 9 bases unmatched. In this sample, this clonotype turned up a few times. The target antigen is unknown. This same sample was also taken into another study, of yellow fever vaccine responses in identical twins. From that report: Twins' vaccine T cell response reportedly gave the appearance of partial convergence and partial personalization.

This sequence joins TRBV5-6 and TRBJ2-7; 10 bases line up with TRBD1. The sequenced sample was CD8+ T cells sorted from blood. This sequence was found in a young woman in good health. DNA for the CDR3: TGTGCCAGCAGCTTTCAGACCGGGACAGGGGTTTCCTACGAGCAGTACGTC. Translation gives CASSFQTGTGVSYEQYV.